This T cell receptor beta chain stems from a study of technical replicates of blood from a handful of donors. The V gene's germline CDR1 is SGHTA and CDR2 FQGNSA. The CDR3 is 15 residues long. V lost 0 bases and J lost 3; bases outside the gene matches: 2. Libraries were prepared by immunoSEQ multiplex PCR; TCRdb keeps only in-frame clonotypes and omits some of them. Of approximately 81,000 clones detected, 90% to 97% appear once; the ten largest clones hold about 0.2%. The receptor's source is a human donor in good health. Sequences were obtained from T cells isolated from PBMCs. The rearrangement links TRBV7-2 to TRBJ2-1; TRBD2 agrees at 7 bases. Here the CDR3 reads CASSLAGGRYNEQFF. The CDR3 bases are TGTGCCAGCAGCTTAGCGGGAGGGCGCTACAATGAGCAGTTCTTC.